A single TCR beta chain is shown here with its context. The antigen remains undetermined. The CDR3 consists of 15 residues. The germline CDR1 and CDR2 sequences are MNHGY and SAAAGT. V dropped 7 bases and J dropped 6; count of bases not matched to a gene: 10. This sample stems from a study of T cell repertoires in cytomegalovirus infection. Study-wide results and limits: Across the ex vivo response, the dominant clonotypes were HLA-C-restricted CMV-specific TCR beta clonotypes.

TCRdb reprocessed the reads with MiXCR, giving one entry per CDR3 protein. The sample yields approximately 400,000 distinct CDR3 sequences, about a third seen once. The clonotype originates from a human donor in good health (CMV status not recorded). Some clones in this sample may be carry-over from other donors' samples. Sequencing input: PBMCs. V is TRBV6-8 and J is TRBJ2-2; TRBD1 aligns across 8 bases. This CDR3 reads CASISGGARSGELFF. CDR3 bases: TGTGCCAGCATTTCAGGGGGCGCAAGGTCCGGGGAGCTGTTTTTT.